This T cell receptor beta chain was sequenced during a study of blood T cell repertoires in COVID-19. Cohorts were assigned according to the clinical history that participants reported. Some clones are missing from TCRdb's copy, which holds only in-frame ones; the method was immunoSEQ multiplex PCR. The table records fewer than 500,000 clones, more than 75% of them present only once. This TCR was sampled from a woman aged 30 to 39 with acute COVID-19. The sample was PBMCs or T cells enriched from blood (not recorded which).

In nucleotides, the CDR3 is TGTGCCAGCAGTTTAGGCAGGGAAGAGACCCAGTACTTC. This encodes CASSLGREETQYF. The V and J genes are TRBV28 and TRBJ2-5; possibly TRBD1 for D (5 bases). Germline CDR1 and CDR2: MDHEN and SYDVKM. This CDR3 is 13 amino acids long. V lost 2 bases and J 3 bases, leaving 7 bases between the germline ends.